The next 13 T cell receptor beta chains were all read from a single sample in a study of shared clonotypes between healthy human individuals. The data were produced by immunoSEQ multiplex PCR, yet TCRdb's version contains in-frame clones alone and is incomplete. The sample holds some 2,100,000 clones, about 93% seen once. Naivety among CD8 cells was defined by CD45RO negativity and positive CCR7 selection, thereby excluding terminally differentiated effector memory CD45RA+ cells. Sequencing was done on a sample of naive CD8+ T cells from PBMCs. The receptors shown here come from a man between 18 and 35 years old in good health. Some clones in this sample may be carry-over from other donors' samples.

The V and J genes are TRBV7-2 and TRBJ1-1; D not resolved. V was pared by 2 bases and J by 4 bases, with 11 bases between. CDR3 length: 14 residues. Per the germline V gene, CDR1 is SGHTA and CDR2 is FQGNSA. CDR3 sequence reads: CASSLLGLGTEAFF. CDR3 bases: TGTGCCAGCAGCTTATTAGGGTTAGGCACTGAAGCTTTCTTT.

V and J are TRBV15 and TRBJ2-7; the match to TRBD2 covers 13 bases. V lost 5 bases to trimming and J lost 6 bases; unmatched junction nucleotides: 4. From germline, CDR1 is LNHNV and CDR2 YYDKDF (reference sequence). The CDR3 covers 14 residues. The CDR3 DNA reads TGTGCCACCAGCGGACTAGCGGGAGACACCGAGCAGTACTTC. It specifies CATSGLAGDTEQYF.

J is TRBJ2-2 and V is TRBV27, with 11 positions matching TRBD2. The length of the CDR3 is 19 residues. Unmatched junction bases numbered 8, after V lost 2 bases and J lost 0 bases. Looked up from germline, CDR1 is MNHEY and CDR2 is SMNVEV (reference sequence). The CDR3 bases are TGTGCCAGCAGTTTACAGGGACTAGCGGAGCCGCCGAACACCGGGGAGCTGTTTTTT. Amino acids: CASSLQGLAEPPNTGELFF.

The chain is built from TRBV11-2 and TRBJ2-5; 10 bases align to TRBD1. The germline V gene has CDR1 SGHAT and CDR2 FQNNGV. The CDR3 is 15 amino acids. J was trimmed by 4 bases and V by 4 bases; bases with no gene match: 6. The CDR3 DNA reads TGTGCCAGCAGCTATCGACAGGGGGCAGGAGAGACCCAGTACTTC. This gives the protein CASSYRQGAGETQYF. Complete variable domain (other parts from reference TRBV11-2 and TRBJ2-5): EAGVAQSPRYKIIEKRQSVAFWCNPISGHATLYWYQQILGQGPKLLIQFQNNGVVDDSQLPKDRFSAERLKGVDSTLKIQPAKLEDSAVYLCASSYRQGAGETQYFGPGTRLLVL.

The V and J genes are TRBV6-4 and TRBJ1-5; TRBD1 might be the D (6 bases). Trimming cost V 2 bases and J 1 base, with 15 bases left between them. Germline loops: CDR1 MRHNA, CDR2 SNTAGT. The CDR3 sequence is 17 residues long. This CDR3 is CASSDGWKGGSNQPQHF. As DNA, the CDR3 is TGTGCCAGCAGTGACGGTTGGAAGGGGGGGAGCAATCAGCCCCAGCATTTT.

V gene TRBV15 combines with J gene TRBJ2-5, with D maybe TRBD2 (6 bases). The CDR3 has 15 residues. V shed 0 bases and J shed 0 bases, with 8 bases lying between them. The germline V gene has CDR1 LNHNV and CDR2 YYDKDF (reference sequence). The DNA of the CDR3 is TGTGCCACCAGCAGAGAGTGGACTAACCAAGAGACCCAGTACTTC. Its translation: CATSREWTNQETQYF.

V is TRBV7-9 and J is TRBJ1-1; 12 bases agree with TRBD1. The CDR3 runs 15 residues. With V trimmed by 5 bases and J by 5 bases, 6 bases remained unmatched. Looked up from germline, CDR1 is SEHNR and CDR2 is FQNEAQ (reference sequence). CDR3 amino acids: CASSPRDRGRTEAFF. Here the CDR3 DNA reads TGTGCCAGCAGCCCCCGGGACAGGGGGCGAACTGAAGCTTTCTTT.

The V call is TRBV6-5, the J call TRBJ2-1, with a weak D call TRBD1 (6 bases). The CDR3 is made up of 16 amino acids. The germline V and J ends were trimmed by 0 bases and 3 bases, with 12 bases remaining between them. Germline values: CDR1 MNHEY, CDR2 SVGAGI. CDR3 sequence reads: CASSYSQGANYNEQFF. DNA for the CDR3: TGTGCCAGCAGTTACTCACAGGGAGCAAACTACAATGAGCAGTTCTTC.

The V call is TRBV18, the J call TRBJ1-2; D gene unclear. With 6 bases removed from V and 7 bases from J, the gap between germline ends came to 12 bases. In germline, CDR1 is KGHSH, CDR2 LQKENI. This CDR3 comprises 12 residues. The CDR3 loop is CASSHVETGYTF. The CDR3, as DNA: TGTGCCAGCTCCCATGTGGAGACTGGCTACACCTTC.

The chain couples TRBV29-1 to TRBJ2-7; 12 bases line up with TRBD2. CDR1 is SQVTM, CDR2 ANQGSEA, per germline. V trimming: 2 bases; J trimming: 2 bases; junction bases outside the gene matches: 4. The CDR3 is 15 residues long. CDR3 DNA: TGCAGCGTTGAACTAGCGGGAGGGCCACCCTACGAGCAGTACTTC. Amino acid sequence: CSVELAGGPPYEQYF.

J is TRBJ1-2 and V is TRBV28; D is uncertain. Trimming left V 5 bases short and J 5 bases short, with 6 bases between. Germline V gene data show CDR1 as MDHEN and CDR2 as SYDVKM. The CDR3 contains 11 residues. The CDR3 here is CASSGSYGYTF. CDR3 bases: TGTGCCAGCAGTGGGAGTTATGGCTACACCTTC.

This chain uses TRBV6-5 with TRBJ1-1; D remains ambiguous. Trimming shortened V by 5 bases and J by 4 bases, and 14 bases separated the two germline ends. This CDR3 has 14 amino acids. Per germline, CDR1 MNHEY and CDR2 SVGAGI. CDR3: CASSVVGRSTEAFF. The CDR3 DNA sequence: TGTGCCAGCAGTGTGGTGGGGAGATCCACTGAAGCTTTCTTT.

Only a few counts were recorded for this clone. This same CDR3 is encoded by further DNA sequences in the sample. This sequence joins TRBV9 and TRBJ2-5, with a possible D match to TRBD2 (6 bases). Per the germline V gene, CDR1 is SGDLS and CDR2 is YYNGEE. The CDR3 runs 14 residues. V lost 3 bases and J lost 1, with 10 bases in between. In DNA form, the CDR3 reads TGTGCCAGCAGCGGTAGCGGTTTCCAAGAGACCCAGTACTTC. This sequence encodes CASSGSGFQETQYF.